The clone carrying this T cell receptor (beta chain) has just one count. Its antigen is undetermined. This sample stems from a study of OX40 agonist ivuxolimab in advanced cancers. Whole-study context: Each patient was given ivuxolimab into a vein every 2 weeks, at 0.01 to 10 mg/kg.

Deletions cut 1 base from V and 3 bases from J, with 3 bases between. In germline, CDR1 is LGHNA, CDR2 YNFKEQ. This CDR3 region has 13 residues. Systemic immunosuppression or a history of autoimmune disease excluded patients. Peripheral blood came from all dose cohorts at three timepoints. Clones were read by immunoSEQ multiplex PCR, and TCRdb kept only the in-frame ones, dropping some. The sample has about 80,000 clones, 94% seen once; the top ten hold about 10%. The study, taken as a whole, reports: Expanded clones were, on average, more numerous in CD8+ T cells than in CD4+.

This sample comprised CD4+ or CD8+ T cells sorted from blood, obtained in a trial of the OX40 agonist ivuxolimab. This sequence originates from an adult with an advanced solid tumor such as melanoma, head and neck, liver or kidney cancer. The genes are TRBV4-2 and TRBJ2-2; D is uncertain. CDR3 DNA sequence: TGTGCCAGCAGCCAAGTCGACACCGGGGAGCTGTTTTTT. It encodes CASSQVDTGELFF.